At least ten counts were recorded for the clone carrying this TCR beta chain. Trimming pared 2 bases from V and 4 bases from J, leaving 3 bases between. Germline lookup yields CDR1 SGHDT and CDR2 YYEEEE. The CDR3 totals 12 residues. This sample is drawn from a study of kidney transplant recipient with SARS-CoV-2 infection. One entry per CDR3 protein results from TCRdb running MiXCR on the reads. The data show 200,000 to 250,000 distinct CDR3 sequences, with around 30% seen just once and under 9.5% held by the top ten. The sequence came from a male patient aged 25-45 years who had COVID-19 and was a kidney transplant recipient. The graft donor may have contributed some T cells. The material sequenced was a blood sample, taken at baseline and on roughly day 110 from a kidney transplant recipient. The genes are TRBV5-6 and TRBJ2-2, with no clear D. The CDR3 DNA is TGTGCCAGCAGCTTACCCACCGGGGAGCTGTTTTTT. It codes for CASSLPTGELFF. The whole variable domain, remainder taken from reference TRBV5-6 and TRBJ2-2, is DAGVTQSPTHLIKTRGQQVTLRCSPKSGHDTVSWYQQALGQGPQFIFQYYEEEERQRGNFPDRFSGHQFPNYSSELNVNALLLGDSALYLCASSLPTGELFFGEGSRLTVL.